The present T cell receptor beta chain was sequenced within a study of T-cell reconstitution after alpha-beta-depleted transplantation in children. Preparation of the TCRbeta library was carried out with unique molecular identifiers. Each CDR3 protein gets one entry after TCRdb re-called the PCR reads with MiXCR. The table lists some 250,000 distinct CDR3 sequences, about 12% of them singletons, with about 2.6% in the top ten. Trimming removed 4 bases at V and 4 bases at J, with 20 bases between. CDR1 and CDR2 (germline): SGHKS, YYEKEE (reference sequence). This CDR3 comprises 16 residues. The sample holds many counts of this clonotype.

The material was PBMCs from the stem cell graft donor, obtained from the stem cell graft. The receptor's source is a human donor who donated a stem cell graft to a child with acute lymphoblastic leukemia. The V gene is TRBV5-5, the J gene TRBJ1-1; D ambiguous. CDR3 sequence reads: CASSPSLPRVVTEAFF. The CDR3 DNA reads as TGTGCCAGCAGCCCGAGCCTTCCACGGGTGGTCACTGAAGCTTTCTTT. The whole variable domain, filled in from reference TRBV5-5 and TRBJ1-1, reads DAGVTQSPTHLIKTRGQQVTLRCSPISGHKSVSWYQQVLGQGPQFIFQYYEKEERGRGNFPDRFSARQFPNYSSELNVNALLLGDSALYLCASSPSLPRVVTEAFFGQGTRLTVV.